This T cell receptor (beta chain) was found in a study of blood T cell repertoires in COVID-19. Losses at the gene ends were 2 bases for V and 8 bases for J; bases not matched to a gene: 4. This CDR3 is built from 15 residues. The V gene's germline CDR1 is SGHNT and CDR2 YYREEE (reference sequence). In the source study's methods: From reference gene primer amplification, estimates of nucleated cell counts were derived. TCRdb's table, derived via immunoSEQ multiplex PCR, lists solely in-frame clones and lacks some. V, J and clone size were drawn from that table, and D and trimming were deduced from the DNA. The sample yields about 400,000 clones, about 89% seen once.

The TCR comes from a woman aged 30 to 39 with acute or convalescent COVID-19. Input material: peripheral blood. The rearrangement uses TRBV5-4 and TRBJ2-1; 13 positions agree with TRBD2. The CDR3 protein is CASSLYGLAGDEQFF. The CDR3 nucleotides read TGTGCCAGCAGCTTATACGGACTAGCGGGGGATGAGCAGTTCTTC.